These 29 T cell receptor beta chains were all obtained from the same sample, sequenced in a study of shared clonotypes between healthy human individuals (TCRdb year 2020). The library was generated by the immunoSEQ multiplex PCR assay. TCRdb mirrors the immuneACCESS table, restricted to in-frame sequences. Some clones are absent from its copies; in checked studies, under half trace to an unresolved V gene, and the reason for the others is unknown. The sample profile shows roughly 2 million clones; around 95% of them were found once. More than 0.1% of the sample is held by the ten biggest clonotypes. What was sequenced was naive CD4+ T cells sorted from blood. What the cell subset or site label conveys for this sample: CD45RA+ positively selected. Source of these receptors: a man between 18 and 35 years old in good health.

This clone occurred once. The chain recombines TRBV30 with TRBJ2-7, with D possibly being TRBD1 (5 bases). The CDR3 has 15 residues. Between the trimmed V and J ends, which lost 2 bases and 6 bases, there was a span of 20 bases. Germline V gives CDR1 GTSNPN, CDR2 SVGIG (reference sequence). The CDR3 loop is CAWSWFQGGIFEQYF. The CDR3 bases are TGTGCCTGGAGTTGGTTTCAGGGTGGGATTTTCGAGCAGTACTTC. Using reference TRBV30 and TRBJ2-7 for the parts outside the CDR3, the full variable domain is SQTIHQWPATLVQPVGSPLSLECTVEGTSNPNLYWYRQAAGRGLQLLFYSVGIGQISSEVPQNLSASRPQDRQFILSSKKLLLSDSGFYLCAWSWFQGGIFEQYFGPGTRLTVT.

The chain is built from TRBV27 and TRBJ2-5, with 9 bases lining up with TRBD1. CDR3 length: 15 amino acids. The trim removed 2 bases at V and 4 bases at J, leaving 5 bases unmatched. Looked up from germline, CDR1 is MNHEY and CDR2 is SMNVEV (reference sequence). The CDR3 DNA sequence: TGTGCCAGCAGTTTACGCGACAGGGGGGGAGAGACCCAGTACTTC. Residues: CASSLRDRGGETQYF.

The genes are TRBV9 and TRBJ2-7; no firm D call. V was trimmed by 5 bases and J by 2 bases, leaving 5 bases between them. The CDR3 totals 11 residues. Germline CDR1 is SGDLS and CDR2 is YYNGEE. Written as DNA, the CDR3 is TGTGCCAGCAGTCCGGCCTACGAGCAGTACTTC. It specifies CASSPAYEQYF.

V gene TRBV6-5 combines with J gene TRBJ2-1, with D hard to call. Trimming shortened V by 7 bases and J by 0 bases, and 10 bases separated the two germline ends. Germline CDR1 is MNHEY and CDR2 is SVGAGI. There are 14 residues in the CDR3. This chain's CDR3 is CASTVGSSYNEQFF. In DNA form, the CDR3 reads TGTGCCAGCACTGTCGGAAGCTCCTACAATGAGCAGTTCTTC.

As regards this clone: This specimen includes other DNA sequences encoding the same CDR3. This chain connects TRBV5-1 to TRBJ1-3; D is uncertain. The CDR3 totals 14 residues. Germline loops: CDR1 SGHRS, CDR2 YFSETQ. Trimming pared 0 bases from V and 2 bases from J, leaving 6 bases between. The CDR3 DNA is TGCGCCAGCAGCTTGGGCGGGGCTGGAAACACCATATATTTT. Amino acid sequence: CASSLGGAGNTIYF.

In its sample, this clone was seen once. The chain combines TRBV10-3 with TRBJ2-2; D possibly matches TRBD1 or TRBD2 (6 bases each). The ends were cut back, 7 bases at V and 1 base at J, with 19 bases in the middle. The CDR3 consists of 17 residues. Germline V gene lookup returns CDR1 ENHRY and CDR2 SYGVKD. In nucleotides, the CDR3 is TGTGCCATCACAGCTGGCAGGGGACTTCAGAACACCGGGGAGCTGTTTTTT. It yields the protein CAITAGRGLQNTGELFF.

Written as DNA, the CDR3 is TGTGCCAGCGGAGGAGTAGGGGGAGTGGGCAATGAGCAGTTCTTC. Protein sequence: CASGGVGGVGNEQFF. This rearrangement joins TRBV25-1 to TRBJ2-1; possible D gene TRBD1, 6 bases. This CDR3 comprises 15 residues. V shed 8 bases and J shed 6 bases, with 20 bases lying between them. Germline V gene lookup returns CDR1 MGHDK and CDR2 SYGVNS.

The rearrangement links TRBV7-9 to TRBJ2-2; D ambiguous. The V gene lost 1 base and the J gene lost 9 bases, with 6 bases spanning the gap. Germline V CDR1 and CDR2: SEHNR, FQNEAQ (reference sequence). The CDR3 is made up of 12 amino acids. In nucleotides, the CDR3 is TGTGCCAGCAGCTTAGTTAGCAGGGAGCTGTTTTTT. Translated, it gives CASSLVSRELFF.

About this clone: Different DNA sequences within this sample yield the same CDR3. The V call is TRBV5-1, the J call TRBJ2-3, with no clear D. The V end was cut by 3 bases, the J end by 0 bases, with 8 bases between. CDR3 length: 14 amino acids. The germline V gene has CDR1 SGHRS and CDR2 YFSETQ. CDR3 in DNA: TGCGCCAGCAGCTCGGGTAGTAGCACAGATACGCAGTATTTT. Translation gives CASSSGSSTDTQYF.

This sequence joins TRBV7-8 and TRBJ2-1; TRBD2 agrees at 12 bases. This CDR3 has 15 amino acids. Per germline, CDR1 SGHVS and CDR2 FQNEAQ. The V and J ends lost 5 bases and 3 bases, in that order; junction bases with no gene match: 2. The CDR3: CASSVLAGGYNEQFF. For the CDR3, the DNA is TGTGCCAGCAGCGTACTAGCGGGAGGCTACAATGAGCAGTTCTTC.

The chain couples TRBV20-1 to TRBJ2-3, with TRBD2 identical over 10 bases. Germline V gene data show CDR1 as DFQATT and CDR2 as SNEGSKA (reference sequence). Trimming at V came to 6 bases and at J to 9 bases, leaving 3 bases not matched to a gene. The CDR3 sequence is 11 residues long. The CDR3 is CSALGLATQYF. The CDR3 region has the DNA TGCAGTGCCCTGGGACTAGCGACGCAGTATTTT.

This rearrangement joins TRBV4-3 to TRBJ2-7; TRBD2 agrees at 7 bases. The CDR3 is made up of 15 amino acids. Per the germline V gene, CDR1 is LGHNA and CDR2 is YSLEER. The V segment lost 4 bases and the J segment 5 bases; nucleotides outside the gene matches: 11. CDR3 region: CASSLGTTPGHEQYF. CDR3 nucleotides: TGCGCCAGCAGCCTCGGGACTACCCCGGGCCACGAGCAGTACTTC.

The chain uses TRBV2 and TRBJ2-7, with D tentatively TRBD2 (5 bases). This CDR3 has 13 amino acids. Germline CDR1 reads SNHLY; CDR2 reads FYNNEI. Trimming took 7 bases from V and 4 from J, leaving 14 bases between them. The CDR3 here is CASKHRGSYEQYF. CDR3 nucleotides: TGTGCCAGCAAACACCGGGGATCATACGAGCAGTACTTC.

Worth noting for this clone: Distinct nucleotide sequences in the sample also encode this CDR3. This chain links TRBV18 with TRBJ2-7; a weak D match, TRBD1 (6 bases). The V end was cut by 5 bases, the J end by 4 bases, with 15 bases between. The germline V gene has CDR1 KGHSH and CDR2 LQKENI. CDR3 length: 14 amino acids. The CDR3 spells CASSRGQGGYEQYF. The CDR3 region has the DNA TGTGCCAGCTCAAGGGGACAAGGGGGATACGAGCAGTACTTC.

The CDR3 sequence: CAWSVREGRYNEQFF. CDR3 nucleotides: TGTGCCTGGAGTGTACGGGAGGGCCGGTACAATGAGCAGTTCTTC. The chain uses TRBV30 and TRBJ2-1, with 8 bases lining up with TRBD2. The V gene's germline CDR1 is GTSNPN and CDR2 SVGIG (reference sequence). The CDR3 is 15 residues long. Germline trimming cut 0 bases from V and 4 bases from J; bases unmatched to any gene: 5.

The chain is built from TRBV7-9 and TRBJ2-7; 9 positions match TRBD1. The CDR3 is made up of 15 amino acids. The junction had 8 bases not matched to a gene; V was cut back by 6 bases and J by 2 bases. Germline loops: CDR1 SEHNR, CDR2 FQNEAQ (reference sequence). DNA for the CDR3: TGTGCCAGCAGTCCAACCGGGACAGGGACCTACGAGCAGTACTTC. Amino acids: CASSPTGTGTYEQYF.

V is TRBV5-1 and J is TRBJ2-7; 9 bases agree with TRBD1. V lost 2 bases to trimming and J lost 4 bases; unmatched junction nucleotides: 10. The CDR3 totals 16 residues. Germline CDR1 is SGHRS and CDR2 is YFSETQ. In DNA, the CDR3 is TGCGCCAGCAGCTTAGTCGCCGGGACAGGGTCTTACGAGCAGTACTTC. This gives the protein CASSLVAGTGSYEQYF.

Notes on this clone: This specimen includes other DNA sequences encoding the same CDR3. The V call is TRBV6-6, the J call TRBJ2-7; 9 positions match TRBD1. CDR1 and CDR2 from the germline V gene are MNHNY and SVGAGI (reference sequence). The CDR3 covers 12 residues. The ends lost 6 bases at V and 3 bases at J; junction bases unmatched: 0. The CDR3 coding sequence is TGTGCCAGCAGGGACAGGGGCTACGAGCAGTACTTC. Translating gives CASRDRGYEQYF.

The rearrangement links TRBV18 to TRBJ1-1, with D possibly TRBD1 on 5 matching bases. Trimming removed 3 bases at V and 1 base at J, with 12 bases between. CDR3 length: 15 amino acids. Looked up from germline, CDR1 is KGHSH and CDR2 is LQKENI. The CDR3, as DNA: TGTGCCAGCTCACCGGCGAAGGGGACGAACACTGAAGCTTTCTTT. Encoded protein: CASSPAKGTNTEAFF.

This sequence joins TRBV2 and TRBJ1-1, with D maybe TRBD1 (5 bases). Germline V gives CDR1 SNHLY, CDR2 FYNNEI. This CDR3 has 15 amino acids. V was cut by 6 bases and J by 0 bases, with 14 bases left in between. The CDR3 reads CASSLWGGLNTEAFF. The CDR3 nucleotides read TGTGCCAGCAGCCTGTGGGGGGGTCTGAACACTGAAGCTTTCTTT.

With respect to this clone: The same CDR3 is also encoded by other DNA sequences in this sample. The V call is TRBV6-5, the J call TRBJ2-2, with 7 bases matching TRBD1. The CDR3 spans 14 residues. J lost 5 bases, V lost 6 bases, and 6 bases had no gene match. The germline CDR1 and CDR2 sequences are MNHEY and SVGAGI. CDR3 in amino acids: CASSLPGGTGELFF. CDR3 nucleotides: TGTGCCAGCAGCCTGCCAGGGGGAACCGGGGAGCTGTTTTTT.

This clone was detected only once. V gene TRBV7-2 combines with J gene TRBJ1-2, with TRBD1 matching over 8 bases. The junction had 7 bases not matched to a gene; V was cut back by 6 bases and J by 7 bases. The CDR3 length is 13 residues. Germline V lookup: CDR1 SGHTA, CDR2 FQGNSA. CDR3 in amino acids: CASSTGGSGGYTF. The CDR3 DNA follows: TGTGCCAGCAGTACAGGGGGTTCCGGTGGCTACACCTTC.

Regarding this clone: The same CDR3 is also encoded by other DNA sequences in this sample. The V call is TRBV20-1, the J call TRBJ2-7; the D is unclear. Trimming left V 3 bases short and J 3 bases short, with 6 bases between. The CDR3 contains 11 residues. CDR1 is DFQATT and CDR2 is SNEGSKA in the germline V gene (reference sequence). Here the CDR3 DNA reads TGCAGTGCTAGCCCCGACTACGAGCAGTACTTC. It specifies CSASPDYEQYF.

The chain carries TRBV7-9 and TRBJ2-6; D might be TRBD1 (5 bases). The germline CDR1 and CDR2 sequences are SEHNR and FQNEAQ (reference sequence). V dropped 5 bases and J dropped 4 bases, with 21 bases sitting between them. The CDR3 is 18 amino acids. CDR3 nucleotide sequence: TGTGCCAGCAGCCCCCGGGCCCTAATAAAGGGGGGGGCCAACGTCCTGACTTTC. This gives the protein CASSPRALIKGGANVLTF.

In regard to this clone: The sample contains more than one DNA sequence encoding this CDR3. The chain combines TRBV5-1 with TRBJ2-7, with D perhaps assigned TRBD1 or TRBD2 (5 bases each). Germline values: CDR1 SGHRS, CDR2 YFSETQ. Between the trimmed V and J ends, which lost 5 bases and 0 bases, there was a span of 12 bases. The CDR3 runs to 14 residues. The CDR3, as DNA: TGCGCCAGCAGTCGGGACCCCAACTCCTACGAGCAGTACTTC. Its translation: CASSRDPNSYEQYF.

Of note for this clone: This sample includes further DNA sequences coding for the same CDR3. This rearrangement joins TRBV30 to TRBJ2-7; D gene uncertain. The CDR3 has 12 amino acids. Trimming took 3 bases from V and 1 from J, leaving 7 bases between them. Per germline, CDR1 GTSNPN and CDR2 SVGIG (reference sequence). DNA of the CDR3: TGTGCCTGGAGGGTCAATTCCTACGAGCAGTACTTC. Encoded protein: CAWRVNSYEQYF.

The chain has TRBV2 and TRBJ2-7, with a possible D match to TRBD1 (5 bases). V lost 0 bases and J 3 bases, leaving 18 bases between the germline ends. This CDR3 comprises 17 residues. The germline CDR1 and CDR2 sequences are SNHLY and FYNNEI. The DNA for the CDR3 is TGTGCCAGCAGTGAAGCCCCTAGGGGCGGTACTCTCTACGAGCAGTACTTC. Translated, it gives CASSEAPRGGTLYEQYF.

The V call is TRBV7-9, the J call TRBJ2-1, with 9 bases fitting TRBD1. With 6 bases clipped from V and 8 bases from J, the junction kept 8 bases outside the gene matches. The germline CDR1 and CDR2 sequences are SEHNR and FQNEAQ (reference sequence). There are 14 residues in the CDR3. The CDR3 DNA reads as TGTGCCAGCAGTTTCAAACAGGGGGCGGATGAGCAGTTCTTC. This sequence encodes CASSFKQGADEQFF.

The chain is built from TRBV5-1 and TRBJ1-4, with D unclear. The CDR3 length is 13 residues. The germline gives CDR1 SGHRS, CDR2 YFSETQ. V dropped 7 bases and J dropped 4 bases, with 11 bases sitting between them. The CDR3 spells CASREWGNEKLFF. CDR3 bases: TGCGCCAGCCGGGAATGGGGTAATGAAAAACTGTTTTTT.